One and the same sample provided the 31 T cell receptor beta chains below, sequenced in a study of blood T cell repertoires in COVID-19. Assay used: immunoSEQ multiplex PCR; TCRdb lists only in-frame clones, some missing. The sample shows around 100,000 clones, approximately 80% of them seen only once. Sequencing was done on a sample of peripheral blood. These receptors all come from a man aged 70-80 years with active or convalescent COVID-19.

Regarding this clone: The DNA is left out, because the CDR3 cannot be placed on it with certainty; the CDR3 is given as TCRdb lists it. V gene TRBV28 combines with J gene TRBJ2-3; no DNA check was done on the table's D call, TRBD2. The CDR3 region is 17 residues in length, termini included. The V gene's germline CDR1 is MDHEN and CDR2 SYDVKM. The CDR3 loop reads CASSTSGLAESTDTQYF.

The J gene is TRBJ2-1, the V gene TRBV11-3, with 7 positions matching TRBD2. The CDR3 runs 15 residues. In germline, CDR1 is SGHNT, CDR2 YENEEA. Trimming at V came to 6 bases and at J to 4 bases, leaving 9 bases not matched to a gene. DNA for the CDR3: TGTGCCAGCAGTCTCGGACTAGACGTTTACAATGAGCAGTTCTTC. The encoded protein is CASSLGLDVYNEQFF.

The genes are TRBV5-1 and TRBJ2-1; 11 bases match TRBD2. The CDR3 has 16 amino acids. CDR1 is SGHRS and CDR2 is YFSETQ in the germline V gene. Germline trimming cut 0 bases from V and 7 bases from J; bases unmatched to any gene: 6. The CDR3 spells CASSLELAGGVNEQFF. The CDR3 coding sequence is TGCGCCAGCAGCTTGGAGCTAGCGGGAGGAGTAAATGAGCAGTTCTTC.

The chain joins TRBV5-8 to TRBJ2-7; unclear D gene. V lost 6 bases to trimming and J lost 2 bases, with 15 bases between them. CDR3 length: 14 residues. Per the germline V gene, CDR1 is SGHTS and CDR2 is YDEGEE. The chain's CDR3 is CASIRVSSPYEQYF. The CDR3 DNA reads TGTGCCAGCATCCGGGTGTCCTCCCCCTACGAGCAGTACTTC.

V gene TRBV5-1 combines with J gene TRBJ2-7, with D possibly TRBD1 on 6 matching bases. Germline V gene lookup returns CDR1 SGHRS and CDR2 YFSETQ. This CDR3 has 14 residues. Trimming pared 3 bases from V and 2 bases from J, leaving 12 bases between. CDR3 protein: CASSSQGFTYEQYF. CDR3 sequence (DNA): TGCGCCAGCAGCTCTCAGGGGTTTACCTACGAGCAGTACTTC.

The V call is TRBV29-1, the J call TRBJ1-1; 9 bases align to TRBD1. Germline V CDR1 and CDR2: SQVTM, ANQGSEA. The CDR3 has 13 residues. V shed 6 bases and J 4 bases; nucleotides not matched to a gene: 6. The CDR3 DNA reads TGCAGCGTGAAGGACAGGGGAGGCACTGAAGCTTTCTTT. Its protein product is CSVKDRGGTEAFF.

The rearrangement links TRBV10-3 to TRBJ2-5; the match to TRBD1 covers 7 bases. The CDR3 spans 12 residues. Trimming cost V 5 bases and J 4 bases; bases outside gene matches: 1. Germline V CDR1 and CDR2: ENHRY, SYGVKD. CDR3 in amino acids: CAISRTGETQYF. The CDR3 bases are TGTGCCATCAGTCGGACAGGAGAGACCCAGTACTTC.

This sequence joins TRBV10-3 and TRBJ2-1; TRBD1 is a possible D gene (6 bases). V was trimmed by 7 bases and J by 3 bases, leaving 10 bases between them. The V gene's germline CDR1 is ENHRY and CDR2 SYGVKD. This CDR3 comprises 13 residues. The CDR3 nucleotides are TGTGCCATCAAAGAGGGGGACTACAATGAGCAGTTCTTC. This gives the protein CAIKEGDYNEQFF.

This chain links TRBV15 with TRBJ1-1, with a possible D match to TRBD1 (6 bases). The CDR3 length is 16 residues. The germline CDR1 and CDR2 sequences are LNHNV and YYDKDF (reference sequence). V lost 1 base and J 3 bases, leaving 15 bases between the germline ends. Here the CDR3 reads CATSRGNRDRDTEAFF. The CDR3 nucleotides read TGTGCCACCAGCAGAGGCAACAGGGATCGGGACACTGAAGCTTTCTTT. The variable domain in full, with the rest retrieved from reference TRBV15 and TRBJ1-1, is DAMVIQNPRYQVTQFGKPVTLSCSQTLNHNVMYWYQQKSSQAPKLLFHYYDKDFNNEADTPDNFQSRRPNTSFCFLDIRSPGLGDTAMYLCATSRGNRDRDTEAFFGQGTRLTVV.

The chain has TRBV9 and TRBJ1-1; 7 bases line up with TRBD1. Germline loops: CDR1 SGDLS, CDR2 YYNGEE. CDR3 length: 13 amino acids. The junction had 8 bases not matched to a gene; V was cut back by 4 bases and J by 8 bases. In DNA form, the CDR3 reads TGTGCCAGCAGCCCCATACAGGGGATCGAAGCTTTCTTT. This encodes CASSPIQGIEAFF.

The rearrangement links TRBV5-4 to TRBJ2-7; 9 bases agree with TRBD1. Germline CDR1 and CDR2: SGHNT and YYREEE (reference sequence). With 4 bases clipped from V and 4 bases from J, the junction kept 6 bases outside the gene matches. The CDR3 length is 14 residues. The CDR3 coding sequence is TGTGCCAGCAGCGGACGGACAGGGGATTACGAGCAGTACTTC. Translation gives CASSGRTGDYEQYF.

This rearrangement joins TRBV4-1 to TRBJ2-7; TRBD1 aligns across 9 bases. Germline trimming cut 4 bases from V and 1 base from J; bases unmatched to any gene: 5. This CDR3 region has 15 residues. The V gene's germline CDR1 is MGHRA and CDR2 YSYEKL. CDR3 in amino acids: CASSLTGQGSYEQYF. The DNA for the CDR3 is TGCGCCAGCAGCCTGACGGGACAGGGTTCCTACGAGCAGTACTTC.

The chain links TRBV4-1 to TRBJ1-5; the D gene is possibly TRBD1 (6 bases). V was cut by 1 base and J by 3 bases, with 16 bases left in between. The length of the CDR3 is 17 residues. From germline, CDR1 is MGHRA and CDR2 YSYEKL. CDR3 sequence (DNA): TGCGCCAGCAGCCAAGGCCTGGGCAGGGGCTTCAATCAGCCCCAGCATTTT. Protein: CASSQGLGRGFNQPQHF.

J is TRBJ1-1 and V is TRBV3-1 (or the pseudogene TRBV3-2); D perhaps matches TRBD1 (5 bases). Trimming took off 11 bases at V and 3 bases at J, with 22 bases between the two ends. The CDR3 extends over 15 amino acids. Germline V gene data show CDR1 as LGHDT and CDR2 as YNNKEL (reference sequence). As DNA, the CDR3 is TGTGCCTCCCAATCACCAGGGATCCTTTACACTGAAGCTTTCTTT. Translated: CASQSPGILYTEAFF.

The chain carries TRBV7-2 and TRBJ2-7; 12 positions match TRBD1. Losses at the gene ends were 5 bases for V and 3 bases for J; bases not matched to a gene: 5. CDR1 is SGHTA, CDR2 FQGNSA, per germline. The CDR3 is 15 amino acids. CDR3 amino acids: CASSQGQGAFYEQYF. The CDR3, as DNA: TGTGCCAGCAGCCAGGGACAGGGGGCTTTCTACGAGCAGTACTTC.

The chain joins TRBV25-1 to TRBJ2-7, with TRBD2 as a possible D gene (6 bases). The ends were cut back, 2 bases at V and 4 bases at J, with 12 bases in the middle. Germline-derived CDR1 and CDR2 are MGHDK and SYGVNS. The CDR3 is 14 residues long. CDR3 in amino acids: CASSEPGGTYEQYF. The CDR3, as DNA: TGTGCCAGCAGTGAACCCGGGGGAACTTACGAGCAGTACTTC.

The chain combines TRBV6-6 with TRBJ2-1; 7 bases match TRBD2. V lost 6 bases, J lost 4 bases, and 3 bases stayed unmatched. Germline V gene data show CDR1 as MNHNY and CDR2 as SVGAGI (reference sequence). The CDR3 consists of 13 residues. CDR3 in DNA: TGTGCCAGCAGCCAGGGACTATACAATGAGCAGTTCTTC. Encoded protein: CASSQGLYNEQFF.

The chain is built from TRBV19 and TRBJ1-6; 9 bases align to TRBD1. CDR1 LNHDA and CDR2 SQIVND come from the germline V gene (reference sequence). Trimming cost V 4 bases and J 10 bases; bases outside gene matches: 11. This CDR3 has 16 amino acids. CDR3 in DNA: TGTGCCAGTAGTAGCCCCCTAGGACAGGGGACATCACCCCTCCACTTT. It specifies CASSSPLGQGTSPLHF.

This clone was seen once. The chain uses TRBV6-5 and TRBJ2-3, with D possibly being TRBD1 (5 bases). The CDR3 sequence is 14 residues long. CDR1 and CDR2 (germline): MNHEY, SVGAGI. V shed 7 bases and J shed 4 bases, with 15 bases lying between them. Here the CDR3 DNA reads TGTGCCAGCAAAGGGGCTTGGGTGGCAGATACGCAGTATTTT. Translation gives CASKGAWVADTQYF.

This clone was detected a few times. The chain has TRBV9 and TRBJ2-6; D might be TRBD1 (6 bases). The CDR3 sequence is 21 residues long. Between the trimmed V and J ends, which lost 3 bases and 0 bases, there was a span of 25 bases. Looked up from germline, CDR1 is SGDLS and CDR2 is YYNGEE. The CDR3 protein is CASSEGLQGYASLSGANVLTF. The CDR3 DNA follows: TGTGCCAGCAGCGAGGGGCTACAGGGATACGCCTCACTCTCTGGGGCCAACGTCCTGACTTTC.

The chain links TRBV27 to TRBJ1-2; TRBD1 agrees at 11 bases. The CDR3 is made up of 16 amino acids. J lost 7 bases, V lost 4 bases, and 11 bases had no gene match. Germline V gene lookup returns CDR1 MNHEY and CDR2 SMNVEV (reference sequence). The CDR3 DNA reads TGTGCCAGCAGTTCCCCCGGGACAGGGGGGGCTGGTGGCTACACCTTC. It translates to CASSSPGTGGAGGYTF.

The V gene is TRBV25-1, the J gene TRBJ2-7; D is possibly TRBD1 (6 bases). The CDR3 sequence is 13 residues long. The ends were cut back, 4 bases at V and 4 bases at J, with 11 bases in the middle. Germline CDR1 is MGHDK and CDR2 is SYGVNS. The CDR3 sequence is CASSVPGVYEQYF. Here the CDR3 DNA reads TGTGCCAGCAGTGTCCCAGGGGTATACGAGCAGTACTTC.

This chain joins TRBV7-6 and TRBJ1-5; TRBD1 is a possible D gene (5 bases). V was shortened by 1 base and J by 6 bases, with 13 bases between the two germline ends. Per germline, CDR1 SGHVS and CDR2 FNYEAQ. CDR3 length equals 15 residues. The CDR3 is CASSLVSGLGQPQHF. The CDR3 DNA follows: TGTGCCAGCAGCTTAGTTTCAGGGCTGGGTCAGCCCCAGCATTTT.

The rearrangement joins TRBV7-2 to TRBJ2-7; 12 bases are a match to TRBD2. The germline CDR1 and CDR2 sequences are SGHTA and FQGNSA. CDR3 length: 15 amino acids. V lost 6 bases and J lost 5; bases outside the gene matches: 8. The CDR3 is CASRKTSGSFDEQYF. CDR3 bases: TGTGCCAGCAGAAAGACTAGCGGGAGTTTTGACGAGCAGTACTTC.

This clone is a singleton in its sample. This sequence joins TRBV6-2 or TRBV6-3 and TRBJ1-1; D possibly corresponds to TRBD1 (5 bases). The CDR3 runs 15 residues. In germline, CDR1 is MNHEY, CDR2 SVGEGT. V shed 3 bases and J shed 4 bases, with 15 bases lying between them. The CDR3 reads CASSYRSGLITEAFF. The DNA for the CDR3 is TGTGCCAGCAGTTATCGGTCAGGGCTAATCACTGAAGCTTTCTTT.

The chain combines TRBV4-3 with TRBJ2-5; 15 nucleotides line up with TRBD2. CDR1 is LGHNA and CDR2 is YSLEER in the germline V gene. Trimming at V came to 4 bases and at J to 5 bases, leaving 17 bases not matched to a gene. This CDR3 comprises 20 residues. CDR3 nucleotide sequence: TGCGCCAGCAGCCTTGGGCGGACTAGCGGGAGGGGTTCAATCGCGGAGACCCAGTACTTC. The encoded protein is CASSLGRTSGRGSIAETQYF.

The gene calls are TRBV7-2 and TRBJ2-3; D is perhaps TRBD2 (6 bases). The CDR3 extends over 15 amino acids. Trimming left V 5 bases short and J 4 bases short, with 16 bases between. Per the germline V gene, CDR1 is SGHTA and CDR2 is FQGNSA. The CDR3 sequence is CASSPHPREADTQYF. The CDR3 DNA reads TGTGCCAGCAGCCCACACCCCAGGGAGGCAGATACGCAGTATTTT.

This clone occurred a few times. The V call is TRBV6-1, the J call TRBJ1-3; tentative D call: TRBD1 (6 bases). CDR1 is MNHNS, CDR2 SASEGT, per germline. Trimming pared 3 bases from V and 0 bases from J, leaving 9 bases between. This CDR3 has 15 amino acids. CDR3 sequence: CASSETGFSGNTIYF. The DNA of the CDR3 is TGTGCCAGCAGTGAGACAGGATTCTCTGGAAACACCATATATTTT.

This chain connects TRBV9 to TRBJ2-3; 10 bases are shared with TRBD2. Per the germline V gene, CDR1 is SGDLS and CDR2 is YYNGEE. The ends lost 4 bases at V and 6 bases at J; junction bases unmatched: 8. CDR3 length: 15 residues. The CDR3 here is CASSPETSGADTQYF. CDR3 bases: TGTGCCAGCAGCCCCGAAACTAGCGGGGCTGATACGCAGTATTTT.

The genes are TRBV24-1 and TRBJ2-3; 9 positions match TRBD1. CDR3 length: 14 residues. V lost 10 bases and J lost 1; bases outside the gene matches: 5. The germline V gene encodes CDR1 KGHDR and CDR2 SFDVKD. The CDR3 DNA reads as TGTGCCACTTACAGGGGGCTGGGCACAGATACGCAGTATTTT. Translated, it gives CATYRGLGTDTQYF.

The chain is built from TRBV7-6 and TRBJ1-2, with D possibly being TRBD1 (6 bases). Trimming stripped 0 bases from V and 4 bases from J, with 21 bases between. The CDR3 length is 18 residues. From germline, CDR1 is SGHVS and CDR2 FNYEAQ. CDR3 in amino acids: CASSLAGGLGGRVYGYTF. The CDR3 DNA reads TGTGCCAGCAGCTTAGCGGGGGGCCTCGGGGGGCGCGTCTATGGCTACACCTTC.